Listed here are 30 T cell receptor beta chains from one sample, sequenced in a study of T cells after yellow fever vaccination. TCRdb itself ran the 5' RACE reads through MiXCR, one entry per CDR3 protein. The top ten hold roughly a third of the sample, which has 45,000 to 75,000 distinct CDR3 sequences, about 5% seen once. Sequencing was performed on PBMCs, either bulk or a sorted T-cell subset (CD4+, CD8+, memory, or dextramer-sorted; not recorded which), taken on the day of the yellow fever booster vaccination. The receptors derive from a man younger than 30 who received the YFV17D yellow fever vaccine.

This clonotype was found a few times. The chain recombines TRBV7-8 with TRBJ2-1; D not resolved. This CDR3 region has 11 residues. The germline V gene has CDR1 SGHVS and CDR2 FQNEAQ. V gave up 3 bases and J gave up 6 bases, with 3 bases separating them. In nucleotides, the CDR3 is TGTGCCAGCAGCTTGAGCAATGAGCAGTTCTTC. Protein sequence: CASSLSNEQFF. Using reference TRBV7-8 and TRBJ2-1 for the parts outside the CDR3, the full variable domain is GAGVSQSPRYKVAKRGQDVALRCDPISGHVSLFWYQQALGQGPEFLTYFQNEAQLDKSGLPSDRFFAERPEGSVSTLKIQRTQQEDSAVYLCASSLSNEQFFGPGTRLTVL.

This clonotype was observed at least ten times. The chain employs TRBV29-1 and TRBJ2-1; TRBD1 might be the D (6 bases). The CDR3 length is 16 residues. From germline, CDR1 is SQVTM and CDR2 ANQGSEA. With 2 bases removed from V and 0 bases from J, the gap between germline ends came to 14 bases. In nucleotides, the CDR3 is TGCAGCGTTGAATATGAGGGGACAAGCTCCTACAATGAGCAGTTCTTC. Amino acids: CSVEYEGTSSYNEQFF.

The table lists this clonotype with a few counts. This chain uses TRBV6-5 with TRBJ2-1, with 7 bases fitting TRBD1. This CDR3 spans 15 amino acids. The germline V gene has CDR1 MNHEY and CDR2 SVGAGI. V lost 5 bases to trimming and J lost 3 bases; unmatched junction nucleotides: 7. In DNA form, the CDR3 reads TGTGCCAGCAGTCACTGGGACAGCAGCTACAATGAGCAGTTCTTC. Residues: CASSHWDSSYNEQFF.

Ten or more counts support this clonotype. V usage is TRBV20-1 and J usage is TRBJ1-6; D is ambiguous. The germline V gene encodes CDR1 DFQATT and CDR2 SNEGSKA (reference sequence). The ends were cut back, 1 base at V and 0 bases at J, with 4 bases in the middle. This CDR3 has 14 amino acids. The DNA of the CDR3 is TGCAGTGCTAGAGGGAGCTCCTATAATTCACCCCTCCACTTT. This encodes CSARGSSYNSPLHF.

This clonotype was seen many times. V gene TRBV12-3 or TRBV12-4 combines with J gene TRBJ2-1; 8 bases line up with TRBD2. V gave up 5 bases and J gave up 2 bases; unmatched junction bases: 5. The CDR3 covers 15 residues. CDR3 region: CASSLTSGTYNEQFF. In nucleotides, the CDR3 is TGTGCCAGCAGTCTTACTAGCGGAACCTACAATGAGCAGTTCTTC.

This clonotype turned up a few times. This chain links TRBV5-6 with TRBJ1-6; 11 positions match TRBD1. There are 13 residues in the CDR3. Germline lookup yields CDR1 SGHDT and CDR2 YYEEEE. V dropped 7 bases and J dropped 14; count of bases not matched to a gene: 8. CDR3 residues: CASRRTGGASLHF. CDR3 in DNA: TGTGCCAGCCGGAGGACAGGGGGCGCCTCCCTCCACTTT.

The table lists this clonotype with many counts. V usage is TRBV19 and J usage is TRBJ1-6, with 7 bases matching TRBD1. Per the germline V gene, CDR1 is LNHDA and CDR2 is SQIVND (reference sequence). V shed 7 bases, J shed 6 bases, and the junction held 15 bases outside the gene matches. The CDR3 is 17 residues long. DNA for the CDR3: TGTGCCAGTAAGTCGTCTCACACGTGGGACAGTAATTCACCCCTCCACTTT. Translating it yields CASKSSHTWDSNSPLHF.

J is TRBJ2-5 and V is TRBV18; D might be TRBD2 (6 bases). The CDR3 is 13 amino acids. V lost 6 bases to trimming and J lost 2 bases, with 10 bases between them. The germline V gene encodes CDR1 KGHSH and CDR2 LQKENI. The CDR3 is CASSGDLQETQYF. CDR3 DNA: TGTGCCAGCTCGGGGGACTTACAAGAGACCCAGTACTTC.

This clonotype has just a few counts. V usage is TRBV4-3 and J usage is TRBJ2-2; no definite D call. Trimming shortened V by 6 bases and J by 3 bases, and 8 bases separated the two germline ends. Germline CDR1 reads LGHNA; CDR2 reads YSLEER. This CDR3 has 13 residues. The CDR3 bases are TGCGCCAGCAGGGTAACGGACACCGGGGAGCTGTTTTTT. Encoded protein: CASRVTDTGELFF.

A few counts support this clonotype. The rearrangement links TRBV29-1 to TRBJ2-4; D gene unclear. V shed 5 bases and J shed 3 bases, with 5 bases lying between them. Per the germline V gene, CDR1 is SQVTM and CDR2 is ANQGSEA. The CDR3 runs to 11 residues. For the CDR3, the DNA is TGCAGCGTTTGGGACAAAAACATTCAGTACTTC. Its protein product is CSVWDKNIQYF. The whole variable domain, filled in from reference TRBV29-1 and TRBJ2-4, reads SAVISQKPSRDICQRGTSLTIQCQVDSQVTMMFWYRQQPGQSLTLIATANQGSEATYESGFVIDKFPISRPNLTFSTLTVSNMSPEDSSIYLCSVWDKNIQYFGAGTRLSVL.

This clonotype was seen once. This may arise from a read error, as a much more abundant clone is one base away. The chain recombines TRBV6-5 with TRBJ1-1; tentative D call: TRBD1 (5 bases). The germline V gene has CDR1 MNHEY and CDR2 SVGAGI. The CDR3 loop spans 14 amino acids. The CDR3 sequence: CASSYRGLNTGAFF. In nucleotides, the CDR3 is TGTGCCAGCAGTTACAGGGGTTTGAACACTGGAGCTTTCTTT.

This clonotype appeared many times. This chain links TRBV5-1 with TRBJ1-2; D unresolved. V was cut by 0 bases and J by 0 bases, with 6 bases left in between. The germline CDR1 and CDR2 sequences are SGHRS and YFSETQ. This CDR3 comprises 14 residues. The CDR3, as DNA: TGCGCCAGCAGCTTGGGTGGACCTAACTATGGCTACACCTTC. Translating it yields CASSLGGPNYGYTF.

This clonotype was recorded at least ten times. CDR3 nucleotide sequence: TGCGCCAGCAGCCGGGGGCACCGGAGCTATGGCTACACCTTC. This codes for CASSRGHRSYGYTF. The chain combines TRBV4-3 with TRBJ1-2; tentative D call: TRBD1 (6 bases). V lost 4 bases, J lost 4 bases, and 13 bases lay in between. The CDR3 spans 14 residues. The V gene's germline CDR1 is LGHNA and CDR2 YSLEER.

This chain joins TRBV12-3 or TRBV12-4 and TRBJ2-2; tentatively, D is TRBD2 (6 bases). With 6 bases removed from V and 2 bases from J, the gap between germline ends came to 13 bases. The CDR3 length is 15 residues. The CDR3 DNA follows: TGTGCCAGCAGGCCAAGACTAGACAACACCGGGGAGCTGTTTTTT. It yields the protein CASRPRLDNTGELFF.

There are many counts of this clonotype. The chain employs TRBV4-1 and TRBJ2-7; 7 positions match TRBD1. Trimming took 2 bases from V and 0 from J; bases not matched to a gene: 10. Germline V gene data show CDR1 as MGHRA and CDR2 as YSYEKL. This CDR3 contains 17 residues. The CDR3 DNA is TGCGCCAGCAGCCAATGGCCCCCGACAGGGAGCTCCTACGAGCAGTACTTC. Translated, it gives CASSQWPPTGSSYEQYF.

In its sample, this clonotype was seen many times. CDR3 coding DNA: TGCAGTGCTAGACAGGAGGGCTACACCTTC. This encodes CSARQEGYTF. This chain connects TRBV20-1 to TRBJ1-2, with D unclear. CDR1 is DFQATT, CDR2 SNEGSKA, per germline (reference sequence). The ends were cut back, 2 bases at V and 8 bases at J, with 6 bases in the middle. This CDR3 has 10 amino acids.

The V gene is TRBV7-2, the J gene TRBJ1-2, with 9 bases aligning to TRBD1. This CDR3 is built from 17 residues. Trimming at V came to 2 bases and at J to 4 bases, leaving 11 bases not matched to a gene. Germline CDR1 is SGHTA and CDR2 is FQGNSA. The CDR3 reads CASSLRFGTGYSYGYTF. CDR3 nucleotides: TGTGCCAGCAGCTTAAGATTCGGGACAGGGTATAGCTATGGCTACACCTTC.

Ten or more counts support this clonotype. The chain carries TRBV20-1 and TRBJ1-2; D unresolved. CDR1 is DFQATT, CDR2 SNEGSKA, per germline (reference sequence). Trimming shortened V by 0 bases and J by 1 base, and 6 bases separated the two germline ends. The CDR3 has 13 residues. Here the CDR3 DNA reads TGCAGTGCTAGAGATGTCCTTAACTATGGCTACACCTTC. Translated: CSARDVLNYGYTF.

This clonotype appeared a few times. This rearrangement joins TRBV9 to TRBJ2-1; 8 bases are shared with TRBD1. Germline V gives CDR1 SGDLS, CDR2 YYNGEE. The V and J ends lost 5 bases and 7 bases, in that order; junction bases with no gene match: 5. CDR3 length: 13 residues. CDR3 in DNA: TGTGCCAGCAGTTCGACAGGGGCGAATGAGCAGTTCTTC. Amino acids: CASSSTGANEQFF.

The table lists this clonotype with many counts. The chain recombines TRBV5-1 with TRBJ2-7, with 7 bases aligning to TRBD2. This CDR3 contains 15 residues. Unmatched junction bases numbered 6, after V lost 1 base and J lost 2 bases. Germline V gene sequence: CDR1 SGHRS, CDR2 YFSETQ. CDR3 nucleotides: TGCGCCAGCAGCTTGCGGGGGGACGTCGCCTACGAGCAGTACTTC. Protein sequence: CASSLRGDVAYEQYF. The full variable domain, rest sourced from reference TRBV5-1 and TRBJ2-7, is KAGVTQTPRYLIKTRGQQVTLSCSPISGHRSVSWYQQTPGQGLQFLFEYFSETQRNKGNFPGRFSGRQFSNSRSEMNVSTLELGDSALYLCASSLRGDVAYEQYFGPGTRLTVT.

This clonotype was counted only a few times. The rearrangement uses TRBV10-3 and TRBJ2-1; 9 bases match TRBD1. CDR1 is ENHRY and CDR2 is SYGVKD in the germline V gene. V trimming: 7 bases; J trimming: 5 bases; junction bases outside the gene matches: 6. The CDR3 is made up of 14 amino acids. The CDR3 nucleotides are TGTGCCATCACCGACAGGGGGGGAGACAATGAGCAGTTCTTC. As protein: CAITDRGGDNEQFF.

This clonotype was detected a few times. This rearrangement joins TRBV11-2 to TRBJ2-5, with unresolved D. This CDR3 has 14 residues. The V and J ends lost 3 bases and 5 bases respectively, with 13 bases between them. Germline CDR1 reads SGHAT; CDR2 reads FQNNGV. CDR3 sequence (DNA): TGTGCCAGCAGCTTCCTTGGCCCCGGGGAGACCCAGTACTTC. It specifies CASSFLGPGETQYF.

At least ten counts were recorded for this clonotype. V is TRBV6-6 and J is TRBJ2-1, with 8 bases identical to TRBD2. The CDR3 has 14 residues. J gave up 7 bases and V 7 bases, and 9 bases lay outside the gene matches. Germline CDR1 and CDR2: MNHNY and SVGAGI (reference sequence). CDR3 coding DNA: TGTGCCAGCACCCACGGGGGGGGGGCGAATGAGCAGTTCTTC. Amino acids: CASTHGGGANEQFF.

This clonotype has at least ten counts. The chain carries TRBV12-3 or TRBV12-4 and TRBJ2-7, with 9 positions matching TRBD1. Trimming at V came to 5 bases and at J to 6 bases, leaving 5 bases not matched to a gene. The CDR3 is 13 residues long. The CDR3 loop is CASSPGTGFEQYV. As DNA, the CDR3 is TGTGCCAGCAGTCCGGGGACAGGGTTCGAGCAGTACGTC.

This clonotype was recorded at least ten times. This chain connects TRBV24-1 to TRBJ2-5; D might be TRBD2 (6 bases). Germline lookup yields CDR1 KGHDR and CDR2 SFDVKD. Trimming cost V 2 bases and J 5 bases, with 14 bases left between them. The CDR3 has 15 residues. The CDR3 DNA reads TGTGCCACCAGTGATTACCCGGGGGACGGTGAGACCCAGTACTTC. Its protein is CATSDYPGDGETQYF.

This clonotype has only a few counts. The rearrangement joins TRBV6-2 or TRBV6-3 to TRBJ2-1; the D gene is possibly TRBD2 (6 bases). Germline V gene data show CDR1 as MNHEY and CDR2 as SVGEGT. Trimming stripped 8 bases from V and 0 bases from J, with 23 bases between. There are 18 residues in the CDR3. The CDR3 is CASGTYLAVTSSYNEQFF. CDR3 in DNA: TGTGCCAGCGGAACATACTTAGCGGTCACGAGCTCCTACAATGAGCAGTTCTTC.

This clonotype came up many times. The genes are TRBV7-9 and TRBJ2-2; 10 positions agree with TRBD1. The CDR3 is made up of 17 amino acids. The ends lost 6 bases at V and 6 bases at J; junction bases unmatched: 13. Germline values: CDR1 SEHNR, CDR2 FQNEAQ (reference sequence). The DNA of the CDR3 is TGTGCCAGCAGTGGATTCAGGGACAGGGGAACGGCCGGGGAGCTGTTTTTT. Translating gives CASSGFRDRGTAGELFF.

In DNA form, the CDR3 reads TGCGCCACCGACGCGGGAGAAGACCCGATGAACACTGAAGCTTTCTTT. Its protein is CATDAGEDPMNTEAFF. The chain is built from TRBV4-1 and TRBJ1-1; no reliable D call. Deletions cut 10 bases from V and 0 bases from J, with 21 bases between. The CDR3 spans 16 residues. CDR1 and CDR2 from the germline V gene are MGHRA and YSYEKL.

The rearrangement joins TRBV5-6 to TRBJ1-2; D gene uncertain. CDR1 SGHDT and CDR2 YYEEEE come from the germline V gene. This CDR3 has 12 residues. V was pared by 4 bases and J by 7 bases, with 11 bases between. CDR3 DNA: TGTGCCAGCAGCCCGAGTGGATTTGGCTACACCTTC. Residues: CASSPSGFGYTF.

This clonotype was counted only a few times. The V and J genes are TRBV12-3 or TRBV12-4 and TRBJ2-5; possibly TRBD1 for D (5 bases). Trimming left V 0 bases short and J 2 bases short, with 10 bases between. CDR3 size: 15 residues. The CDR3 region is CASSLAGLAQETQYF. CDR3 nucleotide sequence: TGTGCCAGCAGTTTAGCGGGGCTGGCACAAGAGACCCAGTACTTC.